This is a list of T cell receptor beta chains from one sample in a study of cytomegalovirus exposure and HLA in healthy donors. Measured with immunoSEQ multiplex PCR; TCRdb has only the in-frame clones, and not every one. Of around 180,000 clones in the sample, over 60% were seen once. Sequencing input: PBMCs. These receptors all come from a man aged 35 to 55 in good health and CMV-seronegative. The CDR3 runs from the conserved cysteine through the conserved F or W. Each record gives: V gene, D gene, clone size, J gene, CDR3 DNA, CDR3 protein. D genes are given only for firm matches. Not every row has a clone size; where given, it reads once, few, many or a size class.

V gene: TRBV18
D gene: TRBD2
clone size: NA
J gene: TRBJ2-7
CDR3 DNA: TGTGCCAGCTCACCACAAAGCGGGAGTAGATGGCAAGAGCAGTACTTC
CDR3 protein: CASSPQSGSRWQEQYF

V gene: TRBV5-5
D gene: NA
clone size: few
J gene: TRBJ1-6
CDR3 DNA: TGTGCCAGCAGCCCCCACGGAGCGACAGCCCACTTT
CDR3 protein: CASSPHGATAHF

V gene: TRBV13
D gene: NA
clone size: NA
J gene: TRBJ2-3
CDR3 DNA: TGTGCCAGCAGCTACTTTGGTGGGGCAGCAGATACGCAGTATTTT
CDR3 protein: CASSYFGGAADTQYF

V gene: TRBV4-1
D gene: NA
clone size: NA
J gene: TRBJ1-6
CDR3 DNA: TGCGCCAGCAGCCAACTACAGGCGCCGTTTGGGACACCCCTCCACTTT
CDR3 protein: CASSQLQAPFGTPLHF

V gene: TRBV18
D gene: NA
clone size: NA
J gene: TRBJ2-3
CDR3 DNA: TGTGCCAGCTCACCACTTGGGCAGACAGATACGCAGTATTTT
CDR3 protein: CASSPLGQTDTQYF

V gene: TRBV27
D gene: TRBD1
clone size: NA
J gene: TRBJ1-1
CDR3 DNA: TGTGCCAGCAGTTCGACAGGGGGGATGAACACTGAAGCTTTCTTT
CDR3 protein: CASSSTGGMNTEAFF

V gene: TRBV7-6
D gene: TRBD2
clone size: NA
J gene: TRBJ2-1
CDR3 DNA: TGTGCCAGCAGCTTAGTAGGGGTAGCGGGCCCAGTAGGGAATGAGCAGTTCTTC
CDR3 protein: CASSLVGVAGPVGNEQFF

V gene: TRBV4-3
D gene: TRBD2
clone size: NA
J gene: TRBJ2-2
CDR3 DNA: TGCGCCAGCAGTCTGGGACTAGCGGCAAACACCGGGGAGCTGTTTTTT
CDR3 protein: CASSLGLAANTGELFF

V gene: TRBV6-6
D gene: NA
clone size: NA
J gene: TRBJ1-1
CDR3 DNA: TGTGCCAGCAGTAGCCCTTCGGTGGTTAACACTGAAGCTTTCTTT
CDR3 protein: CASSSPSVVNTEAFF

V gene: TRBV5-6
D gene: TRBD1
clone size: once
J gene: TRBJ1-6
CDR3 DNA: TGTGCCAGCGCGGGACAGGGAAGTTCACCCCTCCACTTT
CDR3 protein: CASAGQGSSPLHF

V gene: TRBV21-1
D gene: NA
clone size: once
J gene: TRBJ2-2
CDR3 DNA: TGTGCCAGCAGCAAACGCGGTTTGGTTTGTACCGACAGGGTTACCGGGGAGCTGTTTTTT
CDR3 protein: CASSKRGLVCTDRVTGELFF

V gene: TRBV19
D gene: TRBD1
clone size: NA
J gene: TRBJ1-1
CDR3 DNA: TGTGCCAGTTCAAGGGGACAGCTGAACACTGAAGCTTTCTTT
CDR3 protein: CASSRGQLNTEAFF

V gene: TRBV15
D gene: NA
clone size: NA
J gene: TRBJ2-7
CDR3 DNA: TGTGCCACCAGCAGAGATGGGGCTGGCTCCTACGAGCAGTACTTC
CDR3 protein: CATSRDGAGSYEQYF

V gene: TRBV18
D gene: TRBD1
clone size: NA
J gene: TRBJ2-5
CDR3 DNA: TGTGCCAGCTCACCAAGAGTCGCGACAGGGCAAGAGACCCAGTACTTC
CDR3 protein: CASSPRVATGQETQYF

V gene: TRBV5-4
D gene: TRBD2
clone size: NA
J gene: TRBJ2-1
CDR3 DNA: TGTGCCAGCAGCCACGCCGGACTAGCGGGGGCGTACAATGAGCAGTTCTTC
CDR3 protein: CASSHAGLAGAYNEQFF

V gene: TRBV11-3
D gene: TRBD1
clone size: once
J gene: TRBJ2-5
CDR3 DNA: TGTGCCAGCAGCTTAGGGGGGACAGCACAAGAGACCCAGTACTTC
CDR3 protein: CASSLGGTAQETQYF

V gene: TRBV7-9
D gene: NA
clone size: NA
J gene: TRBJ1-1
CDR3 DNA: TGTGCCAGCAGCATAGGACAGAAGAACACTGAAGCTTTCTTT
CDR3 protein: CASSIGQKNTEAFF

V gene: TRBV10-2
D gene: NA
clone size: once
J gene: TRBJ1-2
CDR3 DNA: TGCGCCAGCAGCCAAGAAGTATTCACGGGGGGAGGCTACACCTTC
CDR3 protein: CASSQEVFTGGGYTF

V gene: TRBV6-6
D gene: TRBD1
clone size: NA
J gene: TRBJ2-1
CDR3 DNA: TGTGCCAGCAGTGGAACACAGGGGAGTACTTACAATGAGCAGTTCTTC
CDR3 protein: CASSGTQGSTYNEQFF

V gene: TRBV6-6
D gene: TRBD1
clone size: NA
J gene: TRBJ1-2
CDR3 DNA: TGTGCCAGCAGTTACTCCGGACAGGGGGCGGGTGGCTACACCTTC
CDR3 protein: CASSYSGQGAGGYTF

V gene: TRBV2
D gene: TRBD1
clone size: NA
J gene: TRBJ1-1
CDR3 DNA: TGTGCCAGCAGTGCGGACAGGGGCCCTGAAGCTTTCTTT
CDR3 protein: CASSADRGPEAFF

V gene: TRBV5-1
D gene: TRBD2
clone size: NA
J gene: TRBJ2-7
CDR3 DNA: TGCGCCAGCAGCTTGAGGCTAGCGGGGGATCTTTCCTACGAGCAGTACTTC
CDR3 protein: CASSLRLAGDLSYEQYF

V gene: TRBV5-1
D gene: NA
clone size: once
J gene: TRBJ2-7
CDR3 DNA: TGCGCCAGCCGCTACCCTCAGGCCTACGAGCAGTACTTC
CDR3 protein: CASRYPQAYEQYF

V gene: TRBV6-1
D gene: TRBD1
clone size: NA
J gene: TRBJ2-7
CDR3 DNA: TGTGCCAGCAGTGGGGACAGGGGGAGCTCCTACGAGCAGTACTTC
CDR3 protein: CASSGDRGSSYEQYF

V gene: TRBV7-2
D gene: TRBD2
clone size: NA
J gene: TRBJ2-1
CDR3 DNA: TGTGCCAGCAGCCTCGGACCCGTTGGACTAGCGGGGGGGAAGGGGTTCTTC
CDR3 protein: CASSLGPVGLAGGKGFF

V gene: TRBV9
D gene: NA
clone size: NA
J gene: TRBJ2-5
CDR3 DNA: TGTGCCAGCAGCGCTCTCAATGGGGGGGCTGGAGAGACCCAGTACTTC
CDR3 protein: CASSALNGGAGETQYF

V gene: TRBV7-3
D gene: NA
clone size: NA
J gene: TRBJ2-1
CDR3 DNA: TGTGCCAGCAGCCCCGGTGGGGCGCAGTTCTTC
CDR3 protein: CASSPGGAQFF

V gene: TRBV30
D gene: NA
clone size: NA
J gene: TRBJ1-2
CDR3 DNA: TGTGCCTGGACTCCGACAGTAGCTAACTATGGCTACACCTTC
CDR3 protein: CAWTPTVANYGYTF

V gene: TRBV7-9
D gene: NA
clone size: NA
J gene: TRBJ2-1
CDR3 DNA: TGTGCCAGCAGCTCTGACAGAATCAATGAGCAGTTCTTC
CDR3 protein: CASSSDRINEQFF

V gene: TRBV6-5
D gene: TRBD1
clone size: once
J gene: TRBJ2-1
CDR3 DNA: TGTGCCAGCAGTTACTCCGACAGGGGATTTTACAATGAGCAGTTCTTC
CDR3 protein: CASSYSDRGFYNEQFF

V gene: TRBV5-6
D gene: TRBD1
clone size: few
J gene: TRBJ1-5
CDR3 DNA: TGTGCCAGCAGCCGGAGGGGGCACAATCAGCCCCAGCATTTT
CDR3 protein: CASSRRGHNQPQHF

V gene: TRBV5-1
D gene: NA
clone size: NA
J gene: TRBJ2-6
CDR3 DNA: TGCGCCAGCAGCTCCGCGGCCGAGATCTCTGGGGCCAACGTCCTGACTTTC
CDR3 protein: CASSSAAEISGANVLTF

V gene: TRBV29-1
D gene: NA
clone size: once
J gene: TRBJ2-1
CDR3 DNA: TGCAGCGTTATTCGACGGGACACCTACAATGAGCAGTTCTTC
CDR3 protein: CSVIRRDTYNEQFF

V gene: TRBV7-2
D gene: NA
clone size: NA
J gene: TRBJ2-1
CDR3 DNA: TGTGCCAGCAGCGTTACACCCACCTACAATGAGCAGTTCTTC
CDR3 protein: CASSVTPTYNEQFF

V gene: TRBV9
D gene: NA
clone size: once
J gene: TRBJ1-1
CDR3 DNA: TGTGCCAGCAGAGCGACTAATCCGGGGGTAGCTAGCACTGAAGCTTTCTTT
CDR3 protein: CASRATNPGVASTEAFF

V gene: TRBV6-4
D gene: TRBD2
clone size: NA
J gene: TRBJ2-1
CDR3 DNA: TGTGCCAGCAGTCGTACTAGCGGGGGGGAAGGTGAGCAGTTCTTC
CDR3 protein: CASSRTSGGEGEQFF

V gene: TRBV15
D gene: NA
clone size: NA
J gene: TRBJ2-1
CDR3 DNA: TGTGCCACCAGCAGAGTGGACACCTATAATTCCTACAATGAGCAGTTCTTC
CDR3 protein: CATSRVDTYNSYNEQFF

V gene: TRBV7-9
D gene: TRBD1
clone size: NA
J gene: TRBJ1-5
CDR3 DNA: TGTGCCAGCAGCTTAGGGGACAGGGGGCGCGAGGCCCAGCATTTT
CDR3 protein: CASSLGDRGREAQHF

V gene: TRBV19
D gene: NA
clone size: few
J gene: TRBJ1-5
CDR3 DNA: TGTGCCAGTAGTATTTCCCGGACCATAAGGGGGAGAAGCAATCAGCCCCAGCATTTT
CDR3 protein: CASSISRTIRGRSNQPQHF

V gene: TRBV7-6
D gene: NA
clone size: once
J gene: TRBJ2-5
CDR3 DNA: TGTGCCAGCAGCTTATGGCCAAACGGGGAGACCCAGTACTTC
CDR3 protein: CASSLWPNGETQYF

V gene: TRBV11-3
D gene: NA
clone size: few
J gene: TRBJ1-4
CDR3 DNA: TGTGCCAGCAGCACCACAGGGTATAGAGAAAAACTGTTTTTT
CDR3 protein: CASSTTGYREKLFF